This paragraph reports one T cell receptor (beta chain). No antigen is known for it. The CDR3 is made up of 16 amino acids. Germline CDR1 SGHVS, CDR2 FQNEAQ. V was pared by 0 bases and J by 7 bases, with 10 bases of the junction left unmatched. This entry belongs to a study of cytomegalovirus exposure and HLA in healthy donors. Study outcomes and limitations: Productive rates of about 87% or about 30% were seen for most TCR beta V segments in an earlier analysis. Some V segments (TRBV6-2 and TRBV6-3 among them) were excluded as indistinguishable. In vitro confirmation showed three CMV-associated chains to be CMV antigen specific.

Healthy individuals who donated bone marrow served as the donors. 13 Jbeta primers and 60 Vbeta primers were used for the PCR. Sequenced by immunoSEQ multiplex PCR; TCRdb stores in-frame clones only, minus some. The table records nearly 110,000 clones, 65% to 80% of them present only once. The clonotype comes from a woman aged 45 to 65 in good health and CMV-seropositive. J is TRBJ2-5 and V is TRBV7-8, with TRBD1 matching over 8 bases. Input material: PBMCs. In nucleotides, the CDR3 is TGTGCCAGCAGCTTAGCGACGAGGACAGGGAAAGGGACCCAGTACTTC. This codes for CASSLATRTGKGTQYF.